This TCR beta chain derives from a study of vaccination and CD4 T cells after COVID-19. Study outcomes and limitations: From a median of about 20 to 38, SARS-CoV-2-reactive clonotypes increased, though not significantly.

Treatment of the sample: roughly 10-day PBMC culture with coronavirus spike peptide pools or control peptides (ViraFEST assay). Gathering of the CD4+ T cells, from the unexposed donor, took place before the COVID-19 pandemic (2011-2018). This CDR3 spans 14 amino acids. CDR1 and CDR2 (germline): LNHDA, SQIVND (reference sequence). The V and J ends lost 3 bases and 2 bases respectively, with 10 bases between them. Cultured CD4+ T cell DNA was sequenced using the Oncomine TCR Beta short-read assay. MiXCR, run by TCRdb on the PCR reads, gives a single entry per CDR3 protein. This sample has 8,900 or so distinct CDR3 sequences; over 30% occur once, and the top ten carry 25% to 30%. For this clonotype: The antigen is undetermined.

The genes are TRBV19 and TRBJ1-1; a possible D gene is TRBD1 (6 bases). The sequenced sample was CD4+ T cells from blood, cultured in vitro. The receptor was isolated from a human donor in good health. CDR3 loop: CASSMGTLNTEAFF. CDR3 nucleotides: TGTGCCAGTAGTATGGGGACACTTAACACTGAAGCTTTCTTT.